This is a list of T cell receptor beta chains from one sample in a study of T-cell memory formation after mild COVID-19. TCRdb reprocessed the 5' RACE reads with MiXCR, giving one entry per CDR3 protein. The data hold fewer than 250,000 distinct CDR3 sequences, with 10% observed a single time. Material for sequencing was PBMCs or a T cell subset sorted from them (not recorded which). The receptors come from a man between 18 and 29 years old who had mild COVID-19 (a few samples of this study predate the infection). Cell type and time point are not known. Each CDR3 is given with its conserved first and last residue. The order of the fields is V gene, J gene, CDR3 protein.

>TRBV11-3|TRBJ2-1
CASSFSGGYNEQF
>TRBV4-1|TRBJ1-2
CASSQVDMGVASYGYTF
>TRBV5-6|TRBJ2-5
CASSLIPGASGAPQETQYF
>TRBV6-1|TRBJ2-1
CASSESGRGVDEQFF
>TRBV7-2|TRBJ2-3
CASSSRLAGSTDTQYF
>TRBV7-9|TRBJ2-7
CASSPRMVDASGKAYEQYF
>TRBV28|TRBJ1-6
CASSANRALRNSPLHF
>TRBV27|TRBJ1-5
CASSTNRVGQPQHF
>TRBV12-3/TRBV12-4|TRBJ2-3
CASTNRGGADTQYF
>TRBV5-1|TRBJ1-1
CASSLDREGEAFF
>TRBV9|TRBJ2-3
CASSVGGPAGAPTDTQYF
>TRBV12-3/TRBV12-4|TRBJ1-5
CASSRGQANQPQHF
>TRBV7-2|TRBJ2-4
CASSLSQGQGAKNIQYF
>TRBV29-1|TRBJ2-4
CRGRYRLGVEAKNIQYF
>TRBV7-9|TRBJ1-5
CASSLGQGWQPQHF
>TRBV7-3|TRBJ2-7
CASSSAGTGNYEQYF
>TRBV5-1|TRBJ1-2
CASSRTGVYGYTF